This T cell receptor beta chain emerged from a study of T cell clones after liver transplantation. Regarding the study as a whole: In most of the 8 subjects, circulating graft-donor-reactive CD4 TCRbeta sequences fell significantly after transplant.

The repertoire was sequenced with immunoSEQ multiplex PCR; TCRdb's copy has only in-frame clones and lacks some. This table has roughly 80,000 clones, 75% to 90% appearing once. In regard to this clone: Its target is unknown.

Source: CD4+ T cells from blood, taken at the 22-month timepoint. The clonotype was recovered from a human patient who received a liver transplant. The T cells may partly be graft donor cells.

CDR3 region: CAWSPQREKLFF. The CDR3 DNA sequence: TGTGCCTGGAGTCCTCAAAGGGAAAAACTGTTTTTT. The V and J genes are TRBV30 and TRBJ1-4; D unresolved. Germline values: CDR1 GTSNPN, CDR2 SVGIG (reference sequence). V was shortened by 2 bases and J by 8 bases, with 9 bases between the two germline ends. The CDR3 has 12 amino acids.